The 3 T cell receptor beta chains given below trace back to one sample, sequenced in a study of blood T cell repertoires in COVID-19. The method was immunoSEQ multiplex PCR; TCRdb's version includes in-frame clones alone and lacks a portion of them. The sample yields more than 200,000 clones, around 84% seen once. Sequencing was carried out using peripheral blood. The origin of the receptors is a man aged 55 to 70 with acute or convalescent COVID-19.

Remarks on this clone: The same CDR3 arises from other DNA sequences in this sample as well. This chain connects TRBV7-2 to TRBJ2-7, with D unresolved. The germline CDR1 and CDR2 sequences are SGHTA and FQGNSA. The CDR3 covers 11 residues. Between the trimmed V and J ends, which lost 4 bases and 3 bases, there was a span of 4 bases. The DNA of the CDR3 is TGTGCCAGCAGCTCGTACTACGAGCAGTACTTC. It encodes CASSSYYEQYF.

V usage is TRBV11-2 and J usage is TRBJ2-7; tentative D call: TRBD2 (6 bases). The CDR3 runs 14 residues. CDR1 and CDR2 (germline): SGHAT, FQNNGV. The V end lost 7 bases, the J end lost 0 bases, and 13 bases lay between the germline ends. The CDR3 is CASTGTSSSYEQYF. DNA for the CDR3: TGTGCCAGCACCGGGACTTCGAGCTCCTACGAGCAGTACTTC.

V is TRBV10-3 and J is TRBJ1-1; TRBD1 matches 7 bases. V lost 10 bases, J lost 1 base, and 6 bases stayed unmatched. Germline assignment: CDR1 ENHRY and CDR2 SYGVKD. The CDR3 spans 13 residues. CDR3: CARQGVKNTEAFF. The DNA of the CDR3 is TGTGCCAGACAGGGTGTGAAGAACACTGAAGCTTTCTTT.